The clone carrying this T cell receptor (beta chain) occurred a few times. These data originate in a study of blood T cells in healthy people across ages. The draw of peripheral blood yielded roughly 10 milliliters from each donor. Total RNA, at least 6 micrograms per sample, came from PBMCs. With a J-beta primer mix and a sample-barcoded 5' primer, a second PCR ran about 7 to 12 cycles. Template switching added a 12-random-nucleotide identifier to every cDNA molecule. The study obtained at least 2.5 million CDR3-containing paired-end reads from every sample. TCRdb re-derived calls from the 5' RACE reads in MiXCR, one entry per CDR3 protein. The sample consists of about 1.6 million distinct CDR3 sequences, almost 35% of them appearing once. Sequencing was carried out using blood. This clonotype was obtained from a young woman in good health.

CDR3 amino acids: CSAHLAPGAEQYF. CDR3 DNA: TGCAGTGCCCATCTAGCACCGGGTGCCGAGCAGTACTTC. The rearrangement links TRBV20-1 to TRBJ2-7, with a weak D call TRBD2 (5 bases). The CDR3 spans 13 residues. Trimming took 6 bases from V and 6 from J, leaving 18 bases between them. Germline CDR1 is DFQATT and CDR2 is SNEGSKA (reference sequence).